One T cell receptor (beta chain) is described in this entry. This sample is drawn from a study of T cell changes during pregnancy in multiple sclerosis. Only in-frame clones appear in the TCRdb table, and some are missing; sequencing was by immunoSEQ multiplex PCR. The sample carries 60,000 to 85,000 clones, roughly 92% recorded once. V was pared by 6 bases and J by 1 base, with 8 bases of the junction left unmatched. CDR1 is MDHEN, CDR2 SYDVKM, per germline. The CDR3 contains 15 residues. V usage is TRBV28 and J usage is TRBJ1-1, with 7 bases matching TRBD1. Specimen: peripheral blood, collected after pregnancy. This receptor was taken from a female donor in good health, enrolled as a control in a pregnancy study. The CDR3 loop reads CASRPRTGTNTEAFF. The CDR3 nucleotides read TGTGCCAGCAGGCCAAGGACAGGTACGAACACTGAAGCTTTCTTT.